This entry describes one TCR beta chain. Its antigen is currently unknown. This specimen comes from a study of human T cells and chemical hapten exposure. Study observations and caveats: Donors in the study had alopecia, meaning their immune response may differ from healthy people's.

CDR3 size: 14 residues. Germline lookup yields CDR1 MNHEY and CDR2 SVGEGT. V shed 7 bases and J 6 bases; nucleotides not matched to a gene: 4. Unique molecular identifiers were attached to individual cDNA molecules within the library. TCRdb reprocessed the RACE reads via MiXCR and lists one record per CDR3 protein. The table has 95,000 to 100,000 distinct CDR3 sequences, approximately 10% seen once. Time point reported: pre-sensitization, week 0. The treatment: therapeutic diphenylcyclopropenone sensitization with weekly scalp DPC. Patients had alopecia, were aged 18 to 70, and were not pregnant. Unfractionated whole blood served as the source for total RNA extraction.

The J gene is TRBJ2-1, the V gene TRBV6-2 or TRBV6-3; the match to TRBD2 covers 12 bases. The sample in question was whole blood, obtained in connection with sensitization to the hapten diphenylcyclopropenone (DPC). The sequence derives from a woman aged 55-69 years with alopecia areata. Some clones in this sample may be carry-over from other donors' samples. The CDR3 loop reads CASKLAGGRNEQFF. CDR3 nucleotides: TGTGCCAGCAAGCTAGCGGGGGGGCGCAATGAGCAGTTCTTC.